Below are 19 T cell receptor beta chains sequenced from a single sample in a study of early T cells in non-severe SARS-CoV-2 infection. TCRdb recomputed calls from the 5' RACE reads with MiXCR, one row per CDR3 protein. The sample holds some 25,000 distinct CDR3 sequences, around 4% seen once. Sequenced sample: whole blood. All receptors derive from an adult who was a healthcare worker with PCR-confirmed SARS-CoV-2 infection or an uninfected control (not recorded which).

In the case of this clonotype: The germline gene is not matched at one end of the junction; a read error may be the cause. This CDR3 reads CASTPGEGSCSF. The CDR3 nucleotides read TGTGCCAGCACCCCGGGGGAGGGCTCGTGCAGTTTC. The chain combines TRBV6-2 or TRBV6-3 with TRBJ2-5, with 7 bases identical to TRBD2. Germline CDR1 and CDR2: MNHEY and SVGEGT. This CDR3 is built from 12 residues.

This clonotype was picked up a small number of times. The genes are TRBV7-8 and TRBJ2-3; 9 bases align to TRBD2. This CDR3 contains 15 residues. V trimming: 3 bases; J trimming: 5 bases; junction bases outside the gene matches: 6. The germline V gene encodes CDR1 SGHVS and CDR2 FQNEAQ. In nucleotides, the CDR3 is TGTGCCAGCAGCTTGGGCGGGGGGGCCAAAGATACGCAGTATTTT. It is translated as CASSLGGGAKDTQYF.

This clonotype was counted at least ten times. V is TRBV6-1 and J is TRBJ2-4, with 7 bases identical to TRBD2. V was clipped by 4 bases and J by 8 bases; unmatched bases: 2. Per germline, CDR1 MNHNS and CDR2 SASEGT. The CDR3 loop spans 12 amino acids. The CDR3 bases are TGTGCCAGCAGTGGACGGGGGGACATTCAGTACTTC. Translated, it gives CASSGRGDIQYF.

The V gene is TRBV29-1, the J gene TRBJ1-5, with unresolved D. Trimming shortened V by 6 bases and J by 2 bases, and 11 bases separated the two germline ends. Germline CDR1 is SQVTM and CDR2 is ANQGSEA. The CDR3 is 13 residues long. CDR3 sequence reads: CSVADGGNQPQHF. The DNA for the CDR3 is TGCAGCGTGGCGGACGGCGGCAATCAGCCCCAGCATTTT.

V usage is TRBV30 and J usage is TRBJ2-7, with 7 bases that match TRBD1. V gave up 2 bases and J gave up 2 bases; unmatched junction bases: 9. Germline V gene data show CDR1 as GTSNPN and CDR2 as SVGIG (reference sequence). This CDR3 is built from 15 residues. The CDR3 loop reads CAWSPGQVHTYEQYF. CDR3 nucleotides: TGTGCCTGGAGTCCCGGACAGGTCCATACCTACGAGCAGTACTTC.

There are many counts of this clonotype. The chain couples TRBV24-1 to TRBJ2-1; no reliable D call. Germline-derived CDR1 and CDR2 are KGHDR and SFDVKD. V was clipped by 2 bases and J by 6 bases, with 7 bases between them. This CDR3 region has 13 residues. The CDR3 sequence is CATSDYLLNEQFF. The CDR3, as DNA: TGTGCCACCAGTGATTATTTGCTCAATGAGCAGTTCTTC.

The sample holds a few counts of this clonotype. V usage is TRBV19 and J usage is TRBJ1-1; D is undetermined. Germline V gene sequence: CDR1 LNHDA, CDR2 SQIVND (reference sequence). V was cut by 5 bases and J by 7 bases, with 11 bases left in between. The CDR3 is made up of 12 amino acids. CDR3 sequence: CASSDRGSEAFF. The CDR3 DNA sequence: TGTGCCAGTAGTGATCGGGGAAGTGAAGCTTTCTTT.

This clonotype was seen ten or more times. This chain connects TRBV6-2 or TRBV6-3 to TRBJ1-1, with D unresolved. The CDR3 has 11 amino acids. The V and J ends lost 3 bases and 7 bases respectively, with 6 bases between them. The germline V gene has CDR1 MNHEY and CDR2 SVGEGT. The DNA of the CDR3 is TGTGCCAGCAGTTATTATAATGAAGCTTTCTTT. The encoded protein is CASSYYNEAFF.

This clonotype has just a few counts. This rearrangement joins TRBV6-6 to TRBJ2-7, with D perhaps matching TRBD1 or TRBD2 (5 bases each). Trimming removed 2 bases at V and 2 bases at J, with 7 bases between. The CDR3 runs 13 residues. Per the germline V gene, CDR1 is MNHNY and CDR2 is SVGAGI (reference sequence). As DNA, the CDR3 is TGTGCCAGCAGTTACGGGGGAACCTACGAGCAGTACTTC. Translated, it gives CASSYGGTYEQYF.

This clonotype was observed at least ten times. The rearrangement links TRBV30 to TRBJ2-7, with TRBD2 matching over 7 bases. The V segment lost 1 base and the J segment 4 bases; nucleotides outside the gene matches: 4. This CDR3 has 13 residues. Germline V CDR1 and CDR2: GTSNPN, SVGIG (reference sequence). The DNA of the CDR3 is TGTGCCTGGAGTGACCTGGGGGGGTACGAGCAGTACTTC. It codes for CAWSDLGGYEQYF.

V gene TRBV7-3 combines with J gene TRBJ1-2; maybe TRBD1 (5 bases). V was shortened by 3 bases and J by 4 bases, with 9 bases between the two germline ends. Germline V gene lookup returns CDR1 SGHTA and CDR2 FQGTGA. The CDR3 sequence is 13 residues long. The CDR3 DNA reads TGTGCCAGCAGCTTGGGGGACGGCTATGGCTACACCTTC. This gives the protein CASSLGDGYGYTF.

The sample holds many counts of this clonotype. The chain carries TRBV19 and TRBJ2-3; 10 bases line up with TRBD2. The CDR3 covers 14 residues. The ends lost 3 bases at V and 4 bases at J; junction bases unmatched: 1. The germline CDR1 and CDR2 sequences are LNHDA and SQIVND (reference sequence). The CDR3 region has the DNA TGTGCCAGTAGTATGGGACTAGCGCCAGATACGCAGTATTTT. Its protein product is CASSMGLAPDTQYF.

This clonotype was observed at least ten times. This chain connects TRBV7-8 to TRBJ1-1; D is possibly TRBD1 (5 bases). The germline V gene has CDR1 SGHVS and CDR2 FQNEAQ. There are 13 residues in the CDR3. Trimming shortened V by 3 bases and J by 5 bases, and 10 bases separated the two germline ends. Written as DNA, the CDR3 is TGTGCCAGCAGCTTTGGACAAGTAACTGAAGCTTTCTTT. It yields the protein CASSFGQVTEAFF.

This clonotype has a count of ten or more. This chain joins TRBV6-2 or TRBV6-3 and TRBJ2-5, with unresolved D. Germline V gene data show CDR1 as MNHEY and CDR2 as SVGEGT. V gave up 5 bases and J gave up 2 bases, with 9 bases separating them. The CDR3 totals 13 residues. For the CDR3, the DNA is TGTGCCAGCAGTGGAAAGGTACAAGAGACCCAGTACTTC. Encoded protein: CASSGKVQETQYF.

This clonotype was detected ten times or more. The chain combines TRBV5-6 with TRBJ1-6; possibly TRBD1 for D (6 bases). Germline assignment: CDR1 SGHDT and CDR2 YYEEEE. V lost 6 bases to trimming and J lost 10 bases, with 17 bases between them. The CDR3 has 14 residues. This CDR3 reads CASNLGQGSSPLHF. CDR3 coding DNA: TGTGCCAGCAACCTAGGTCAGGGGTCCTCACCCCTCCACTTT.

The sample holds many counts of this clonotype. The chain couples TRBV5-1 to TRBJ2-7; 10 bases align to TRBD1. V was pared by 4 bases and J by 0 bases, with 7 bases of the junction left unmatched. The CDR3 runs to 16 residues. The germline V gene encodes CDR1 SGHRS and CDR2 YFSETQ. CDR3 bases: TGCGCCAGCAGCCAGATACGGACAGGGGGCTCCTACGAGCAGTACTTC. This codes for CASSQIRTGGSYEQYF.

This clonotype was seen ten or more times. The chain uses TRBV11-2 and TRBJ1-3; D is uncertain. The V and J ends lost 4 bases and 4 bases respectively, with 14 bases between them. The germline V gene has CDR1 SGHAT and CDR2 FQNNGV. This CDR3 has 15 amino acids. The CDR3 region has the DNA TGTGCCAGCAGCTCCATCAGAGGCGTGGGAAACACCATATATTTT. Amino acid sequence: CASSSIRGVGNTIYF.

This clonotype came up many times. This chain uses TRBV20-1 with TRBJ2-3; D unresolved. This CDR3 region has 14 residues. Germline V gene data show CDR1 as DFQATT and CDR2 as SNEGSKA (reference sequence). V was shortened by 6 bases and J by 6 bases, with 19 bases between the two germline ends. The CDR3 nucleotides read TGCAGTGCCTCGTCCTCCCCGAGTTGGGATACGCAGTATTTT. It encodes CSASSSPSWDTQYF.

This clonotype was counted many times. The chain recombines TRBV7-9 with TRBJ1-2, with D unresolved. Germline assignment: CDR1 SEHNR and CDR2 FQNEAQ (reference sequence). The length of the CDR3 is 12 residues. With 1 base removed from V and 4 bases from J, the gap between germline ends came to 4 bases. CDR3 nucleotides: TGTGCCAGCAGCTTAGTTTTCTATGGCTACACCTTC. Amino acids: CASSLVFYGYTF.